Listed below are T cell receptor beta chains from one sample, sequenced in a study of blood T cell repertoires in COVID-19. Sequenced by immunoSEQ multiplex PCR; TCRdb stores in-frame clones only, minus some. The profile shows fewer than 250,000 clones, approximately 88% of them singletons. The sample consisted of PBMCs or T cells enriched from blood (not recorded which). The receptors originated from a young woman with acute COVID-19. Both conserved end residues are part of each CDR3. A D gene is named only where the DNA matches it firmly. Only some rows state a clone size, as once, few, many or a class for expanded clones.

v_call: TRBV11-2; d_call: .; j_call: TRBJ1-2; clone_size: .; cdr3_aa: CASSTAGANYGYTF; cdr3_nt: TGTGCCAGCAGCACGGCAGGGGCCAACTATGGCTACACCTTC
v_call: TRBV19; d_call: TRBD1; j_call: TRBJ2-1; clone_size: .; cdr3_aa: CASSIGGQGDNEQFF; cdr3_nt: TGTGCCAGTAGTATAGGGGGGCAGGGGGACAATGAGCAGTTCTTC
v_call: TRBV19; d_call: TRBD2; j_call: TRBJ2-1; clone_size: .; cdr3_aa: CASSMGGTYEQFF; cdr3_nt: TGTGCCAGTAGTATGGGGGGGACCTATGAGCAGTTCTTC
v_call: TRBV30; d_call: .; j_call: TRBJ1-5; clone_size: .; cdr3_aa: CAWSLRSNQPQHF; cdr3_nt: TGTGCCTGGAGTCTGAGGAGCAATCAGCCCCAGCATTTT
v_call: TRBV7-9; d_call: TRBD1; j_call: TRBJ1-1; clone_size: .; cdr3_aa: CASSLGQGVHTEAFF; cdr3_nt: TGTGCCAGCAGCCTGGGACAGGGGGTACACACTGAAGCTTTCTTT
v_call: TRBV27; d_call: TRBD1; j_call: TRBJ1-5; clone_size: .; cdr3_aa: CASSFKADRVGQPQHF; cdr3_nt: TGTGCCAGCAGTTTTAAGGCTGACAGGGTAGGCCAGCCCCAGCATTTT
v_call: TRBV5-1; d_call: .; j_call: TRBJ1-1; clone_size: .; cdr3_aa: CASTYGAGDTEAFF; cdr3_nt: TGCGCCAGCACCTATGGGGCGGGAGACACTGAAGCTTTCTTT
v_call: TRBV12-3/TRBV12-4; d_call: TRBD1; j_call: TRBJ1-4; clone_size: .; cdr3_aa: CASSRDSNEKLFF; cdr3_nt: TGTGCCAGCAGCCGGGACAGTAATGAAAAACTGTTTTTT
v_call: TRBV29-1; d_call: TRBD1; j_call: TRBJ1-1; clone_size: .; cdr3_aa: CSVRTGGTEAFF; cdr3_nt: TGCAGCGTACGGACAGGAGGCACTGAAGCTTTCTTT
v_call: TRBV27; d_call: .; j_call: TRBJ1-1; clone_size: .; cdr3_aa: CASSAYRDMNTEAFF; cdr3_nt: TGTGCCAGCAGTGCCTACAGGGACATGAACACTGAAGCTTTCTTT
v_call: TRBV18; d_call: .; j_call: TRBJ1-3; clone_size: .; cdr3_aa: CASSPAVDWSSGNTIYF; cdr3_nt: TGTGCCAGCTCACCCGCAGTGGACTGGAGCTCTGGAAACACCATATATTTT
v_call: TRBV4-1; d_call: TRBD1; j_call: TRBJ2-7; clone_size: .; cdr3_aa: CASSQPEGQGYEQYF; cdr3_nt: TGCGCCAGCAGCCAGCCCGAGGGACAGGGCTACGAGCAGTACTTC
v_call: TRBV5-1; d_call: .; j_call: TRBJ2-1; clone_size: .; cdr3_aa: CASSSVRGTNNEQFF; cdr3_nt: TGCGCCAGCAGCTCCGTCCGAGGCACTAACAATGAGCAGTTCTTC
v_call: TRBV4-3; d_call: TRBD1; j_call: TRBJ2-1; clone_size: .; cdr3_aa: CASSQVRTGISYNEQFF; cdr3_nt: TGCGCCAGCAGCCAAGTTAGGACAGGGATCTCCTACAATGAGCAGTTCTTC
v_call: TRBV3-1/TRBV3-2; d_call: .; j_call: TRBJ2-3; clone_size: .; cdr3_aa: CASSQAGVGDTQYF; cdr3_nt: TGTGCCAGCAGCCAAGCGGGGGTAGGGGATACGCAGTATTTT
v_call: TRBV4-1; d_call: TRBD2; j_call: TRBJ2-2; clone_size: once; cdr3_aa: CASSQDSFGRGGTTGELFF; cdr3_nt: TGCGCCAGCAGCCAAGATTCGTTCGGGCGGGGGGGAACCACCGGGGAGCTGTTTTTT
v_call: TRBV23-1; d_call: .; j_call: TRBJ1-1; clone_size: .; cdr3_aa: CASSPMNTEAFF; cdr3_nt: TGCGCCAGCAGCCCCATGAACACTGAAGCTTTCTTT
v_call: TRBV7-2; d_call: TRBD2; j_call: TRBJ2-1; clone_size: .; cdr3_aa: CATTYGGEQFF; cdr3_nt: TGTGCTACAACCTACGGGGGGGAGCAGTTCTTC
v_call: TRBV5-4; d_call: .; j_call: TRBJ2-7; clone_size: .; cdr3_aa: CASRARSSYEQYF; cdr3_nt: TGTGCCAGCAGGGCCCGGAGCTCCTACGAGCAGTACTTC
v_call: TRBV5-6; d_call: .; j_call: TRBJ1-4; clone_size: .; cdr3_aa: CASRSNRDGDEKLFF; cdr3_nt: TGTGCCAGCAGGTCTAACAGGGATGGGGATGAAAAACTGTTTTTT
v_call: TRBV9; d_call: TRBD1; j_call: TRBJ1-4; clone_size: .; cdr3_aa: CASSVGSGGSEKLFF; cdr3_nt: TGTGCCAGCAGCGTAGGATCAGGGGGAAGTGAAAAACTGTTTTTT
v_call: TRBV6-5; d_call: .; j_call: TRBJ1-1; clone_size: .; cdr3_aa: CASSYGQYTEAFF; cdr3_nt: TGTGCCAGCAGTTACGGGCAGTACACTGAAGCTTTCTTT
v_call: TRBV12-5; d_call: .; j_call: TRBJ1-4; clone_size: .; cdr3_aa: CASGLATSTTTNEKLFF; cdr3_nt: TGTGCTAGTGGTTTGGCAACCTCGACAACAACTAATGAAAAACTGTTTTTT
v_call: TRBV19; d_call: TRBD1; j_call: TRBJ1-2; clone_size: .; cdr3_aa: CASQPRGRWVYGYTF; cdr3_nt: TGTGCCAGCCAACCAAGGGGGCGTTGGGTCTATGGCTACACCTTC
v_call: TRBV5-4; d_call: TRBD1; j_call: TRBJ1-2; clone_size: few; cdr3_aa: CASSFSPGQGYNGYTF; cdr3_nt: TGTGCCAGCAGCTTCTCCCCCGGACAGGGTTATAATGGCTACACCTTC
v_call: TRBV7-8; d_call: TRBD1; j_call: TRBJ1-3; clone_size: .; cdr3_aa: CASSSLDRDGNTIYF; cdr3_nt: TGTGCCAGCAGCTCCCTAGACAGGGATGGAAACACCATATATTTT
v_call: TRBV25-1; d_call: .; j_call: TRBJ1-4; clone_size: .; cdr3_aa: CASSGHFNEKLFF; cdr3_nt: TGTGCCAGCAGTGGACACTTTAATGAAAAACTGTTTTTT
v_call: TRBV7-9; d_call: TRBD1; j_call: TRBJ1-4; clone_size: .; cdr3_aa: CASSLGTGAEKLFF; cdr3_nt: TGTGCCAGCAGCCTAGGGACAGGGGCTGAAAAACTGTTTTTT
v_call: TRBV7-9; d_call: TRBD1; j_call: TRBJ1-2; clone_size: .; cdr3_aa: CASSPQGNYGYTF; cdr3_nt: TGTGCCAGCAGCCCACAGGGGAACTATGGCTACACCTTC